This T cell receptor beta chain was recorded in a study of blood T cell repertoires in COVID-19. About the research overall: PBMCs, B-cell-depleted T cells, or T cells provided the cDNA or gDNA that made up the material.

The assay was immunoSEQ multiplex PCR, and TCRdb's table has in-frame clones only and misses some. The sample has approximately 190,000 clones, nearly 90% seen once. The TCR was taken from a woman aged 40 to 55 who had recovered from COVID-19. The sequenced material came from peripheral blood.

Here the CDR3 DNA reads TGCGCCAGCAGCCAAGCCGGGGAATGGGAGACCCAGTACTTC. Its protein product is CASSQAGEWETQYF. V usage is TRBV4-1 and J usage is TRBJ2-5; a possible D gene is TRBD2 (5 bases). Between the trimmed V and J ends, which lost 1 base and 5 bases, there was a span of 11 bases. The CDR3 extends over 14 amino acids. The germline V gene encodes CDR1 MGHRA and CDR2 YSYEKL.